Here is one TCR beta chain with its context. This sample was taken from a study of blood T cell repertoires in COVID-19. Study at large: T cells, B-cell-depleted T cells, or PBMCs provided the cDNA or gDNA that served as material.

The J segment lost 0 bases and the V segment lost 4 bases, leaving 9 bases of the junction unmatched. This CDR3 comprises 18 residues. The germline V gene encodes CDR1 LGHNA and CDR2 YNFKEQ. Only in-frame clones appear in the TCRdb table, and some are missing; sequencing was by immunoSEQ multiplex PCR. The sample includes about 400,000 clones, 88% of them seen just once. This clonotype originated in a woman between 35 and 50 years old with acute COVID-19. The chain links TRBV4-2 to TRBJ2-5; 12 bases fit TRBD2. The specimen was PBMCs or T cells enriched from blood (not recorded which). CDR3 bases: TGTGCCAGCAGCCGATACTCGACTAGCGGGGGTTACCAAGAGACCCAGTACTTC. Its protein product is CASSRYSTSGGYQETQYF.